A single sample gave rise to the 20 T cell receptor beta chains below, sequenced in a study of shared clonotypes between healthy human individuals. Assay: immunoSEQ multiplex PCR; the TCRdb copy retains only in-frame clones and omits some. The repertoire consists of a few million clones, with approximately 93% occurring once and the leading ten covering around 0.4%. Material for sequencing was naive CD4+ T cells from PBMCs. Subset given: CD45RA+ positively selected. All receptors derive from a man aged 18 to 29 in good health. Some clones in this sample may be carry-over from other donors' samples.

This chain connects TRBV6-1 to TRBJ2-1; 13 bases are a match to TRBD2. CDR1 MNHNS and CDR2 SASEGT come from the germline V gene. V was pared by 4 bases and J by 2 bases, with 8 bases of the junction left unmatched. This CDR3 contains 18 residues. The CDR3 DNA follows: TGTGCCAGCAGTGCTTGGATGGGGACTAGCGGGGCCTACAATGAGCAGTTCTTC. Translating it yields CASSAWMGTSGAYNEQFF.

The chain joins TRBV7-2 to TRBJ1-2; 7 bases are shared with TRBD1. Germline loops: CDR1 SGHTA, CDR2 FQGNSA. The CDR3 extends over 14 amino acids. V gave up 3 bases and J gave up 8 bases; unmatched junction bases: 9. The CDR3 sequence is CASSFNTGAGGYTF. CDR3 nucleotides: TGTGCCAGCAGCTTCAATACAGGGGCTGGCGGCTACACCTTC.

The chain recombines TRBV11-3 with TRBJ2-3, with D tentatively TRBD2 (6 bases). The CDR3 contains 16 residues. V lost 5 bases and J 7 bases, leaving 22 bases between the germline ends. Germline CDR1 and CDR2: SGHNT and YENEEA. The CDR3 coding sequence is TGTGCCAGCAGCCCCGCGGAGGGATCGAGAGATTATACGCAGTATTTT. As protein: CASSPAEGSRDYTQYF. The full variable domain, completed using reference TRBV11-3 and TRBJ2-3, is EAGVVQSPRYKIIEKKQPVAFWCNPISGHNTLYWYLQNLGQGPELLIRYENEEAVDDSQLPKDRFSAERLKGVDSTLKIQPAELGDSAVYLCASSPAEGSRDYTQYFGPGTRLTVL.

The V call is TRBV14, the J call TRBJ1-1; perhaps TRBD1 as D (5 bases). The CDR3 extends over 14 amino acids. V lost 2 bases and J lost 4, with 11 bases in between. Germline-derived CDR1 and CDR2 are SGHDN and FVKESK. The CDR3 loop reads CASSQLGGGTEAFF. The CDR3 DNA is TGTGCCAGCAGCCAACTCGGGGGGGGCACTGAAGCTTTCTTT.

CDR3 sequence reads: CASSLVTRGNEQYF. CDR3 sequence (DNA): TGTGCCAGCAGTTTAGTTACTAGGGGGAACGAGCAGTACTTC. The J gene is TRBJ2-7, the V gene TRBV28; D is perhaps TRBD1 (6 bases). Germline assignment: CDR1 MDHEN and CDR2 SYDVKM. This CDR3 spans 14 amino acids. Trimming removed 2 bases at V and 5 bases at J, with 13 bases between.

The chain links TRBV9 to TRBJ2-7; 14 nucleotides line up with TRBD2. Per the germline V gene, CDR1 is SGDLS and CDR2 is YYNGEE. J was trimmed by 4 bases and V by 4 bases; bases with no gene match: 10. CDR3 length equals 17 residues. CDR3 region: CASSQTGTSGSIYEQYF. Written as DNA, the CDR3 is TGTGCCAGCAGCCAGACCGGGACTAGCGGGAGTATATACGAGCAGTACTTC.

This clone was observed once. The chain carries TRBV6-1 and TRBJ2-7; 7 bases are a match to TRBD2. With V trimmed by 4 bases and J by 1 base, 7 bases remained unmatched. Germline values: CDR1 MNHNS, CDR2 SASEGT. The CDR3 is made up of 15 amino acids. This CDR3 reads CASSVSSGNSYEQYF. In DNA, the CDR3 is TGTGCCAGCAGTGTATCTAGCGGAAATTCCTACGAGCAGTACTTC.

The rearrangement uses TRBV12-2 and TRBJ2-7; whether TRBD1, the table's D call, matches the DNA was not checked. TRBV12-2 has pseudogene status. The CDR3 consists of 15 residues. The CDR3 coding sequence is TGTGCAAGTCGCAAGACCCGGGACACCCACTACGAGCAGTACTTC. It encodes CASRKTRDTHYEQYF.

CDR3 coding DNA: TGTGCCAGCAGTCCCTCGTGGGCTGGAAACACCATATATTTT. Encoded protein: CASSPSWAGNTIYF. The chain uses TRBV27 and TRBJ1-3; D ambiguous. The ends were cut back, 5 bases at V and 2 bases at J, with 10 bases in the middle. The CDR3 spans 14 residues. CDR1 MNHEY and CDR2 SMNVEV come from the germline V gene (reference sequence).

The chain is built from TRBV7-3 and TRBJ2-7, with 12 positions matching TRBD1. Looked up from germline, CDR1 is SGHTA and CDR2 is FQGTGA. The CDR3 is 14 residues long. Trimming removed 5 bases from V and 8 bases from J; junction bases left unmatched: 7. CDR3 region: CASSPPGQGAQQYF. DNA of the CDR3: TGTGCCAGCAGCCCCCCGGGACAGGGGGCGCAGCAGTACTTC.

The rearrangement links TRBV15 to TRBJ2-7, with 7 bases aligning to TRBD1. Germline trimming cut 3 bases from V and 0 bases from J; bases unmatched to any gene: 5. The CDR3 totals 15 residues. Germline-derived CDR1 and CDR2 are LNHNV and YYDKDF (reference sequence). CDR3 amino acids: CATSSKGGSSYEQYF. CDR3 bases: TGTGCCACCAGCAGCAAAGGGGGCAGCTCCTACGAGCAGTACTTC.

The chain joins TRBV10-3 to TRBJ2-5; a possible D gene is TRBD1 (5 bases). CDR3 size: 14 residues. With 3 bases removed from V and 5 bases from J, the gap between germline ends came to 13 bases. Germline lookup yields CDR1 ENHRY and CDR2 SYGVKD. CDR3 nucleotides: TGTGCCATCAGTGAACATGTGGGGCCCGAGACCCAGTACTTC. Its protein product is CAISEHVGPETQYF.

Comments on this clone: This sample includes further DNA sequences coding for the same CDR3. The CDR3 here is CASSILGDSNQPQHF. The CDR3 nucleotides read TGTGCCAGTAGTATCCTGGGGGATAGCAATCAGCCCCAGCATTTT. This chain uses TRBV19 with TRBJ1-5; possible D gene TRBD1, 5 bases. Germline CDR1 reads LNHDA; CDR2 reads SQIVND (reference sequence). The ends were cut back, 3 bases at V and 0 bases at J, with 9 bases in the middle. The CDR3 totals 15 residues.

This chain uses TRBV18 with TRBJ2-2; the D gene is possibly TRBD1 (6 bases). V dropped 5 bases and J dropped 5 bases, with 15 bases sitting between them. The CDR3 has 15 residues. Germline lookup yields CDR1 KGHSH and CDR2 LQKENI. The DNA of the CDR3 is TGTGCCAGCTCATCGACTCTTAGGGGGACCGGGGAGCTGTTTTTT. It encodes CASSSTLRGTGELFF.

This chain joins TRBV6-5 and TRBJ1-1; D perhaps matches TRBD1 (6 bases). CDR3 size: 15 residues. V lost 6 bases and J lost 1, with 15 bases in between. The germline V gene has CDR1 MNHEY and CDR2 SVGAGI. This CDR3 is CASSPWGAGNTEAFF. The CDR3 DNA reads as TGTGCCAGCAGCCCCTGGGGGGCAGGGAACACTGAAGCTTTCTTT.

This chain uses TRBV7-9 with TRBJ2-7; no definite D call. From germline, CDR1 is SEHNR and CDR2 FQNEAQ (reference sequence). CDR3 size: 15 residues. The V end lost 2 bases, the J end lost 4 bases, and 15 bases lay between the germline ends. The CDR3 region is CASSLLAQEIYEQYF. The CDR3 DNA follows: TGTGCCAGCAGCTTATTGGCCCAGGAGATTTACGAGCAGTACTTC.

V is TRBV9 and J is TRBJ2-7, with D possibly being TRBD1 (5 bases). Germline CDR1 is SGDLS and CDR2 is YYNGEE. V lost 2 bases to trimming and J lost 7 bases, with 13 bases between them. This CDR3 comprises 13 residues. CDR3 in amino acids: CASSVRQREEQYF. CDR3 DNA: TGTGCCAGCAGCGTTAGACAGCGAGAAGAGCAGTACTTC.

The chain combines TRBV29-1 with TRBJ2-7; 9 positions match TRBD1. CDR3 length equals 13 residues. V shed 5 bases, J shed 6 bases, and the junction held 8 bases outside the gene matches. Germline lookup yields CDR1 SQVTM and CDR2 ANQGSEA. In DNA, the CDR3 is TGCAGCGTTCCGGGACAGGGATCGGGCGAGCAGTACTTC. Translated, it gives CSVPGQGSGEQYF.

V and J are TRBV27 and TRBJ2-5, with a possible D match to TRBD1 (8 bases). The CDR3 is made up of 17 amino acids. Trimming stripped 3 bases from V and 2 bases from J, with 19 bases between. Germline CDR1 and CDR2: MNHEY and SMNVEV (reference sequence). The CDR3, as DNA: TGTGCCAGCAGTTTTGGAAACAGGGGGAGGGCTCAAGAGACCCAGTACTTC. Protein sequence: CASSFGNRGRAQETQYF.

This clone was observed a single time. The chain carries TRBV7-8 and TRBJ2-7; 9 bases are shared with TRBD2. Germline V CDR1 and CDR2: SGHVS, FQNEAQ. The CDR3 is 13 amino acids. V shed 6 bases, J shed 2 bases, and the junction held 2 bases outside the gene matches. The CDR3 nucleotides read TGTGCCAGCAGGACTAGCGGAGCCTACGAGCAGTACTTC. It encodes CASRTSGAYEQYF.